This record looks at one T cell receptor (beta chain) sequence and its context. The data were taken from a study of blood T cell repertoires in COVID-19. Study information: Acute-phase and convalescent COVID-19 samples originated in the United States, Italy and Spain. PBMCs, B-cell-depleted T cells, or T cells provided the cDNA or gDNA that made up the material.

Profiled with immunoSEQ multiplex PCR; TCRdb holds only in-frame clones, not every one. The sample includes 55,000 to 75,000 clones, about 80% of them seen just once. Per the germline V gene, CDR1 is SQVTM and CDR2 is ANQGSEA. V lost 6 bases and J lost 1, with 9 bases in between. The CDR3 sequence is 12 residues long. The sample was peripheral blood. This TCR derives from an elderly man with COVID-19, enrolled during active disease. The chain is built from TRBV29-1 and TRBJ2-5, with D maybe TRBD2 (5 bases). The CDR3 here is CSVREAQETQYF. CDR3 DNA: TGCAGCGTACGGGAAGCCCAAGAGACCCAGTACTTC.